A selection of T cell receptor beta chains follows, all from one sample in a study of cytomegalovirus exposure and HLA in healthy donors. Produced via immunoSEQ multiplex PCR; TCRdb's table is partial and in-frame only. The repertoire holds some 130,000 clones, 60% to 75% seen once, with approximately 1.6% in the top ten. Sequencing was carried out using PBMCs. Receptors were obtained from a human donor in good health. CDR3s include the opening cysteine and the closing phenylalanine or tryptophan.

TRBV10-3	TRBJ2-5	CAISESGGQETQYF
TRBV14	TRBJ2-7	CASSQGAGQYF
TRBV9	TRBJ2-1	CASSPGTANEQFF
TRBV6-5	TRBJ1-1	CASSYSGRAGVDEAFF
TRBV7-9	TRBJ2-5	CASARSSETQYF
TRBV28	TRBJ1-2	CASSLFLGVSGGYTF
TRBV27	TRBJ2-7	CASTPDPQGIEQYF
TRBV18	TRBJ1-4	CASSPDSLATNEKLFF
TRBV27	TRBJ2-3	CASSTLAGDTQYF
TRBV7-2	TRBJ1-2	CASSDRGWAGGYTF
TRBV2	TRBJ2-5	CASFSGSSLETQYF
TRBV28	TRBJ2-7	CASSSGDPSSYEQYF
TRBV11-2	TRBJ2-4	CASSLRTTGPLAKNIQYF
TRBV5-1	TRBJ2-3	CASSFGTSGSLRTDTQYF
TRBV2	TRBJ2-2	CASTWTEDNTGELFF
TRBV9	TRBJ1-4	CASSVRGLGEKLFF
TRBV28	TRBJ2-7	CASRGSGRRGEQYF
TRBV5-1	TRBJ1-4	CASSLAGTGGEKLFF
TRBV27	TRBJ1-5	CASSTVWTPGGVNSNQPQHF
TRBV7-6	TRBJ2-1	CASSSGRRARGNEQFF
TRBV25-1	TRBJ1-1	CASSGRTGRTEAFF
TRBV18	TRBJ1-2	CASSREGANYGYTF
TRBV11-2	TRBJ2-2	CASTNIGQGAGGELFF
TRBV2	TRBJ1-5	CASSATNQPQHF
TRBV25-1	TRBJ2-1	CATNPGSSGRLDEQFF
TRBV19	TRBJ2-5	CASSIRQGPSQTGKETQYF
TRBV27	TRBJ1-1	CASSYRWQRDTEAFF
TRBV5-1	TRBJ2-3	CASSLMRSTDTQYF
TRBV15	TRBJ2-1	CATSKTGTGSYNEQFF
TRBV7-8	TRBJ1-1	CASSARTGRAFF
TRBV25-1	TRBJ2-2	CASSESGSLAGELFF
TRBV18	TRBJ1-5	CASSPRDSYQPQHF
TRBV7-9	TRBJ2-7	CASSSGGLGSYEQYF
TRBV6-1	TRBJ2-7	CASSQNSYEQYF
TRBV6-1	TRBJ1-2	CASSVGTGYGYTF
TRBV2	TRBJ2-4	CASSAGASRGIQYF
TRBV9	TRBJ1-1	CASSVESAPRAEAFF
TRBV19	TRBJ2-1	CASRAGGLYNEQFF
TRBV11-2	TRBJ1-2	CASSSPRGAGGYTF
TRBV9	TRBJ2-3	CASSVNSESTDTQYF
TRBV2	TRBJ1-1	CASSEDNKNTEAFF
TRBV28	TRBJ2-1	CASSLRSYDGKQFF